This T cell receptor beta chain was sequenced during a study of cytomegalovirus exposure and HLA in healthy donors. Germline CDR1 SGHTA, CDR2 FQGNSA. The V gene end was trimmed by 4 bases and the J gene end by 8 bases; junction bases not matched to a gene: 5. CDR3 length equals 13 residues. To note about this clone: As yet, its antigen is unknown.

Primers: 60 Vbeta forward and 13 Jbeta reverse. The table came from immunoSEQ multiplex PCR; TCRdb's copy has only in-frame clones and leaves some out. The table records some 190,000 clones, around 79% of them present only once. Study-wide results and caveats: Versus the roughly 700-donor mean, an Asian-associated ancestry cluster reportedly showed fewer N-insertions in a later analysis. Later genetic work tied a missense DCLRE1C variant to beta-chain V and J trimming.

This rearrangement joins TRBV7-2 to TRBJ1-2, with 9 nucleotides matching TRBD1. The source material was PBMCs. This TCR was recovered from a woman aged 50 to 60 in good health and CMV-seronegative. This CDR3 is CASSSGTGKGYTF. The CDR3 nucleotides read TGTGCCAGCAGCTCAGGGACAGGGAAGGGCTACACCTTC.